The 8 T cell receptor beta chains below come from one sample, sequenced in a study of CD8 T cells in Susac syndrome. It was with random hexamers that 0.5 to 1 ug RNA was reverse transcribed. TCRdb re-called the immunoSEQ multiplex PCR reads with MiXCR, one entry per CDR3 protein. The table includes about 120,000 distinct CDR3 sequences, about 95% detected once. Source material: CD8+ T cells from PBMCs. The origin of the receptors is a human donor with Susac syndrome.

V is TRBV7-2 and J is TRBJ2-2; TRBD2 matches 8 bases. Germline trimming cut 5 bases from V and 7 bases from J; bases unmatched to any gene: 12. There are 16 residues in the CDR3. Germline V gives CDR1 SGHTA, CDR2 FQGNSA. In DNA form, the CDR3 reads TGTGCCAGCAGCCCCAGCGGCGGGGGGTATGACGGGGAGCTGTTTTTT. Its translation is CASSPSGGGYDGELFF.

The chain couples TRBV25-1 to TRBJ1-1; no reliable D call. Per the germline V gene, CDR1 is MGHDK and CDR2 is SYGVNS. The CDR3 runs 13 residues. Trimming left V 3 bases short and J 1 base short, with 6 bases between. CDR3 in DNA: TGTGCCAGCAGTGATGGCGGGAACACTGAAGCTTTCTTT. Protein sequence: CASSDGGNTEAFF.

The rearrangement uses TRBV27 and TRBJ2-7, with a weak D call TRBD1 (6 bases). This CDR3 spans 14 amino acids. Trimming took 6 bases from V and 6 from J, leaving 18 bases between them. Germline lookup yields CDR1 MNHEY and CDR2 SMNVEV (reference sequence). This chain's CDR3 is CASSYGRGLSEQYF. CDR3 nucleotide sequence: TGTGCCAGCAGCTACGGCAGGGGATTAAGCGAGCAGTACTTC.

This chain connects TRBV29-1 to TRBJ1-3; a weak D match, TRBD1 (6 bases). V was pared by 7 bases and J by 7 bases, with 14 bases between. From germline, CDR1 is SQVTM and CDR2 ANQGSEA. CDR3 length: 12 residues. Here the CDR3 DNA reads TGCAGCGCCCAGGGGCCCTGGAACACCATATATTTT. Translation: CSAQGPWNTIYF.

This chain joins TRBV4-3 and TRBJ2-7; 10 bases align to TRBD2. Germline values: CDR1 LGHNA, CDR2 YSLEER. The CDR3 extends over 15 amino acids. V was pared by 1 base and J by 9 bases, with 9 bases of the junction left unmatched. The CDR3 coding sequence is TGCGCCAGCAGCCAAGGATTGCCTAGCGGGAGCGGGCAGTACTTC. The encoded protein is CASSQGLPSGSGQYF.

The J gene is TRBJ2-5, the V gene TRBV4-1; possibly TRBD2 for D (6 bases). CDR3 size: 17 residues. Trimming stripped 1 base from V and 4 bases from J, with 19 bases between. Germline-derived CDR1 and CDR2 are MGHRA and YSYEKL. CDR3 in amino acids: CASSQGGGRYGGETQYF. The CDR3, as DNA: TGCGCCAGCAGCCAAGGAGGCGGCCGCTACGGGGGAGAGACCCAGTACTTC.

The CDR3 sequence is CSVPNEGADYGYTF. The CDR3 coding sequence is TGCAGCGTCCCGAATGAGGGGGCCGACTATGGCTACACCTTC. The rearrangement uses TRBV29-1 and TRBJ1-2, with TRBD1 identical over 7 bases. The V segment lost 6 bases and the J segment 3 bases; nucleotides outside the gene matches: 10. CDR1 is SQVTM, CDR2 ANQGSEA, per germline. CDR3 length: 14 amino acids. Drawing the rest from reference TRBV29-1 and TRBJ1-2, the complete variable domain is SAVISQKPSRDICQRGTSLTIQCQVDSQVTMMFWYRQQPGQSLTLIATANQGSEATYESGFVIDKFPISRPNLTFSTLTVSNMSPEDSSIYLCSVPNEGADYGYTFGSGTRLTVV.

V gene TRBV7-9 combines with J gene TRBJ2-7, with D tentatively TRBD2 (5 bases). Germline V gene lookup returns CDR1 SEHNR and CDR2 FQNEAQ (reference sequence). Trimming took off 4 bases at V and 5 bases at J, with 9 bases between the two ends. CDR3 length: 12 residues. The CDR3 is CASSSDGDEQYF. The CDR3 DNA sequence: TGTGCCAGCAGCTCCGACGGGGACGAGCAGTACTTC.